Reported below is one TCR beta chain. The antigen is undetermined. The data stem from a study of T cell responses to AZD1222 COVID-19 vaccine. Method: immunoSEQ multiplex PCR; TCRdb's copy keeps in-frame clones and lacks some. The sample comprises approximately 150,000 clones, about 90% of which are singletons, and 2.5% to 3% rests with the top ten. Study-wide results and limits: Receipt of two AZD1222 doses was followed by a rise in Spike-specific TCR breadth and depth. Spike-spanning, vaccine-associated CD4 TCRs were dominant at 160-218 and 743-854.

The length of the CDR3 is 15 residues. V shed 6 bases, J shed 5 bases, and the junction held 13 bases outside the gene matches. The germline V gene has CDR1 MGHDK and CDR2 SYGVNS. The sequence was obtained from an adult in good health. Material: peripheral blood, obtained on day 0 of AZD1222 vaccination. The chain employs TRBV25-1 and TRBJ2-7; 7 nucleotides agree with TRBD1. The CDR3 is CASSPNRGRRDEQYF. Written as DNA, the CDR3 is TGTGCCAGCAGCCCGAACAGGGGACGTAGGGACGAGCAGTACTTC.